Below are 32 T cell receptor beta chains sequenced from a single sample in a study of blood T cell repertoires in COVID-19. The protocol was immunoSEQ multiplex PCR, while the TCRdb copy is restricted to in-frame clones and leaves out a portion. The repertoire includes approximately 360,000 clones, roughly 90% of them detected once, and 0.95% to 1.5% sits in the top ten. Sequenced material: peripheral blood. These receptors came from a man between 40 and 49 years old with acute or convalescent COVID-19.

This clone has a handful of counts. This chain links TRBV5-1 with TRBJ1-3; TRBD1 matches 10 bases. Germline CDR1 is SGHRS and CDR2 is YFSETQ. V shed 4 bases and J 8 bases; nucleotides not matched to a gene: 6. CDR3 length: 14 residues. CDR3 sequence (DNA): TGCGCCAGCAGCAGAACGGACAGGGGGGACACCATATATTTT. Translated, it gives CASSRTDRGDTIYF.

This chain connects TRBV12-3 or TRBV12-4 to TRBJ1-5; D gene uncertain. V lost 3 bases and J lost 5, with 8 bases in between. CDR3 length: 13 residues. CDR3 sequence: CASSFSRDQPQHF. The CDR3 bases are TGTGCCAGCAGTTTTTCGCGGGATCAGCCCCAGCATTTT.

This clone came up once. The chain has TRBV5-1 and TRBJ2-2; D may be TRBD1 (5 bases). V lost 0 bases, J lost 3 bases, and 9 bases lay in between. The CDR3 extends over 15 amino acids. Germline V gene sequence: CDR1 SGHRS, CDR2 YFSETQ. The CDR3 sequence: CASSLEGPDTGELFF. The CDR3 coding sequence is TGCGCCAGCAGCTTGGAGGGGCCGGACACCGGGGAGCTGTTTTTT.

The chain links TRBV19 to TRBJ1-2, with 7 bases fitting TRBD1. CDR1 LNHDA and CDR2 SQIVND come from the germline V gene (reference sequence). The length of the CDR3 is 16 residues. J was trimmed by 0 bases and V by 1 base; bases with no gene match: 5. This CDR3 is CASSIGGTAANYGYTF. The CDR3 DNA reads as TGTGCCAGTAGTATAGGAGGGACAGCAGCTAACTATGGCTACACCTTC.

This clone was picked up a small number of times. The chain uses TRBV28 and TRBJ1-1; D remains unclear. The V end lost 2 bases, the J end lost 3 bases, and 7 bases lay between the germline ends. Looked up from germline, CDR1 is MDHEN and CDR2 is SYDVKM. This CDR3 is built from 13 residues. CDR3 region: CASSLEVDTEAFF. DNA for the CDR3: TGTGCCAGCAGTTTAGAGGTGGACACTGAAGCTTTCTTT.

V gene TRBV5-5 combines with J gene TRBJ1-2; D is undetermined. The length of the CDR3 is 15 residues. CDR1 and CDR2 from the germline V gene are SGHKS and YYEKEE (reference sequence). Between the trimmed V and J ends, which lost 3 bases and 2 bases, there was a span of 14 bases. The CDR3 DNA reads TGTGCCAGCAGCTCGGTCCGGTCCGAGAACTATGGCTACACCTTC. The encoded protein is CASSSVRSENYGYTF.

V is TRBV10-2 and J is TRBJ1-6; D is unresolved. The germline CDR1 and CDR2 sequences are WSHSY and SAAADI. The CDR3 spans 13 residues. Between the trimmed V and J ends, which lost 7 bases and 10 bases, there was a span of 14 bases. CDR3 coding DNA: TGCGCCAGCACCCGAGAGGCTCCATCACCCCTCCACTTT. Its translation: CASTREAPSPLHF.

This rearrangement joins TRBV7-9 to TRBJ2-5; tentatively, D is TRBD2 (5 bases). From germline, CDR1 is SEHNR and CDR2 FQNEAQ (reference sequence). V was cut by 5 bases and J by 7 bases, with 23 bases left in between. CDR3 length: 16 residues. The CDR3 DNA follows: TGTGCCAGCAGCCCGAATTTATGGGGTAGCGTTGGGACCCAGTACTTC. This sequence encodes CASSPNLWGSVGTQYF. The full variable domain, rest sourced from reference TRBV7-9 and TRBJ2-5, is DTGVSQNPRHKITKRGQNVTFRCDPISEHNRLYWYRQTLGQGPEFLTYFQNEAQLEKSRLLSDRFSAERPKGSFSTLEIQRTEQGDSAMYLCASSPNLWGSVGTQYFGPGTRLLVL.

The chain recombines TRBV30 with TRBJ1-2, with TRBD1 matching over 8 bases. Trimming took 7 bases from V and 4 from J; bases not matched to a gene: 14. Germline assignment: CDR1 GTSNPN and CDR2 SVGIG (reference sequence). The CDR3 is 15 residues long. In DNA form, the CDR3 reads TGTGCCTATCTGGGGCCCAGGGGGCAGAGCTATGGCTACACCTTC. Translation gives CAYLGPRGQSYGYTF.

This chain uses TRBV6-5 with TRBJ2-7; D unclear. Per germline, CDR1 MNHEY and CDR2 SVGAGI. The CDR3 is 15 residues long. V lost 6 bases and J 4 bases, leaving 19 bases between the germline ends. DNA for the CDR3: TGTGCCAGCAGCCAACGGGTGGATTTATGGTACGAGCAGTACTTC. This encodes CASSQRVDLWYEQYF.

The chain has TRBV2 and TRBJ2-1, with TRBD2 identical over 7 bases. This CDR3 spans 12 amino acids. Germline assignment: CDR1 SNHLY and CDR2 FYNNEI. Trimming took 9 bases from V and 7 from J; bases not matched to a gene: 6. The CDR3 loop is CASFGLENEQFF. Written as DNA, the CDR3 is TGTGCCAGTTTCGGACTAGAGAATGAGCAGTTCTTC.

About this clone: Mismatch with germline at one junction end may stem from a read error. The rearrangement links TRBV28 to TRBJ1-4; D unclear. This CDR3 is 12 amino acids long. Per germline, CDR1 MDHEN and CDR2 SYDVKM. The CDR3 protein is CASRLVGETLFF. CDR3 sequence (DNA): TGTGCCAGCAGATTAGTCGGGGAAACACTGTTTTTT.

The V gene is TRBV4-1, the J gene TRBJ2-1, with 8 nucleotides matching TRBD2. Germline values: CDR1 MGHRA, CDR2 YSYEKL. V shed 7 bases, J shed 5 bases, and the junction held 13 bases outside the gene matches. The CDR3 consists of 16 residues. CDR3 residues: CASTLRGADQNNEQFF. The DNA of the CDR3 is TGCGCCAGCACCTTGCGGGGGGCGGATCAAAACAATGAGCAGTTCTTC.

The gene calls are TRBV30 and TRBJ1-3; TRBD1 is a possible D gene (6 bases). Germline V gene lookup returns CDR1 GTSNPN and CDR2 SVGIG (reference sequence). The CDR3 runs 14 residues. V dropped 5 bases and J dropped 3 bases, with 14 bases sitting between them. CDR3 DNA sequence: TGTGCCTGGTCATGGGGGCTTAATGGAAACACCATATATTTT. This sequence encodes CAWSWGLNGNTIYF.

The rearrangement links TRBV9 to TRBJ1-2; maybe TRBD1 (5 bases). Germline V lookup: CDR1 SGDLS, CDR2 YYNGEE. The CDR3 spans 15 residues. V was clipped by 0 bases and J by 6 bases, with 15 bases between them. CDR3 residues: CASSVAGPGRDGYTF. CDR3 nucleotides: TGTGCCAGCAGCGTAGCAGGTCCAGGGCGAGATGGCTACACCTTC.

This CDR3 reads CASSSSQGASYEQYF. The CDR3, as DNA: TGTGCCAGCAGCTCGTCCCAGGGGGCATCCTACGAGCAGTACTTC. The chain links TRBV5-4 to TRBJ2-7; TRBD1 matches at 8 bases. Germline lookup yields CDR1 SGHNT and CDR2 YYREEE (reference sequence). The CDR3 has 15 amino acids. Trimming at V came to 3 bases and at J to 1 base, leaving 6 bases not matched to a gene.

The chain joins TRBV28 to TRBJ1-1; unclear D gene. Germline V CDR1 and CDR2: MDHEN, SYDVKM. V gave up 8 bases and J gave up 7 bases, with 14 bases separating them. The CDR3 covers 12 residues. CDR3 region: CASEFGSNEAFF. DNA of the CDR3: TGTGCCAGCGAGTTCGGGAGTAATGAAGCTTTCTTT.

This sequence joins TRBV6-6 and TRBJ1-2; TRBD1 aligns across 9 bases. V was pared by 6 bases and J by 0 bases, with 23 bases of the junction left unmatched. Germline lookup yields CDR1 MNHNY and CDR2 SVGAGI (reference sequence). The CDR3 is 21 residues long. The CDR3: CASSNAGTGFRSAKSNYGYTF. The CDR3 coding sequence is TGTGCCAGCAGCAACGCCGGGACAGGGTTCCGAAGCGCTAAATCTAACTATGGCTACACCTTC.

In nucleotides, the CDR3 is TGTGCCAGCAGCTTAGACAGGACACCGGGAAACACCATATATTTT. This encodes CASSLDRTPGNTIYF. J is TRBJ1-3 and V is TRBV7-6; TRBD1 is a possible D gene (5 bases). The CDR3 extends over 15 amino acids. Per the germline V gene, CDR1 is SGHVS and CDR2 is FNYEAQ. Trimming shortened V by 1 base and J by 4 bases, and 11 bases separated the two germline ends.

The chain joins TRBV24-1 to TRBJ2-1, with no clear D. The CDR3 consists of 9 residues. V lost 10 bases, J lost 8 bases, and 5 bases lay in between. Germline values: CDR1 KGHDR, CDR2 SFDVKD. The CDR3 DNA reads TGTGCCACGCCAGATGAGCAGTTCTTC. Its protein is CATPDEQFF.

The J gene is TRBJ2-3, the V gene TRBV7-3, with D maybe TRBD1 (5 bases). CDR1 and CDR2 from the germline V gene are SGHTA and FQGTGA. CDR3 size: 13 residues. Trimming left V 5 bases short and J 1 base short, with 7 bases between. DNA of the CDR3: TGTGCCAGCAGCGGCAGGGGCACAGATACGCAGTATTTT. This translates into CASSGRGTDTQYF.

This sequence joins TRBV28 and TRBJ2-1; 7 bases map to TRBD1. The length of the CDR3 is 16 residues. The germline CDR1 and CDR2 sequences are MDHEN and SYDVKM. V lost 3 bases, J lost 6 bases, and 11 bases stayed unmatched. In nucleotides, the CDR3 is TGTGCCAGCAGTTTGGGCCTGACAGGGTACGGCAATGAGCAGTTCTTC. Protein sequence: CASSLGLTGYGNEQFF.

The gene calls are TRBV3-1 (or the pseudogene TRBV3-2) and TRBJ2-7; 11 nucleotides line up with TRBD1. Germline CDR1 LGHDT, CDR2 YNNKEL (reference sequence). Unmatched junction bases numbered 6, after V lost 4 bases and J lost 4 bases. The CDR3 covers 15 residues. The CDR3, as DNA: TGTGCCAGCAGCCCCGGACAGGGGGCAGGGTACGAGCAGTACTTC. Amino acid sequence: CASSPGQGAGYEQYF.

Remarks on this clone: This sample also contains other DNA sequences that code for the same CDR3. This chain uses TRBV19 with TRBJ1-1; 9 nucleotides agree with TRBD1. CDR1 LNHDA and CDR2 SQIVND come from the germline V gene (reference sequence). The CDR3 sequence is 14 residues long. J was trimmed by 0 bases and V by 4 bases; bases with no gene match: 0. The CDR3, as DNA: TGTGCCAGTAGTAGGGACAGGGTGAACACTGAAGCTTTCTTT. Amino acids: CASSRDRVNTEAFF. Drawing the rest from reference TRBV19 and TRBJ1-1, the complete variable domain is DGGITQSPKYLFRKEGQNVTLSCEQNLNHDAMYWYRQDPGQGLRLIYYSQIVNDFQKGDIAEGYSVSREKKESFPLTVTSAQKNPTAFYLCASSRDRVNTEAFFGQGTRLTVV.

The chain combines TRBV5-6 with TRBJ1-5, with a weak D call TRBD1 (6 bases). The CDR3 loop spans 15 amino acids. The V and J ends lost 1 base and 2 bases respectively, with 10 bases between them. The V gene's germline CDR1 is SGHDT and CDR2 YYEEEE. CDR3 protein: CASSLHPGGNQPQHF. Here the CDR3 DNA reads TGTGCCAGCAGCTTGCATCCAGGGGGCAATCAGCCCCAGCATTTT.

The V gene is TRBV4-3, the J gene TRBJ1-1; D might be TRBD1 (6 bases). The CDR3 spans 16 residues. CDR1 is LGHNA, CDR2 YSLEER, per germline. Trimming took 0 bases from V and 5 from J, leaving 16 bases between them. The CDR3: CASSQDRGIRGTEAFF. For the CDR3, the DNA is TGCGCCAGCAGCCAAGACAGGGGAATTCGTGGGACTGAAGCTTTCTTT.

V and J are TRBV28 and TRBJ1-5, with 7 bases identical to TRBD1. From germline, CDR1 is MDHEN and CDR2 SYDVKM. CDR3 length: 17 residues. The V and J ends lost 3 bases and 0 bases, in that order; junction bases with no gene match: 8. The CDR3 reads CASSFGQDYYSNQPQHF. The CDR3 DNA follows: TGTGCCAGCAGTTTTGGACAGGACTATTATAGCAATCAGCCCCAGCATTTT.

This rearrangement joins TRBV19 to TRBJ2-2; D remains ambiguous. The CDR3 sequence is 13 residues long. Germline V lookup: CDR1 LNHDA, CDR2 SQIVND (reference sequence). Between the trimmed V and J ends, which lost 5 bases and 6 bases, there was a span of 10 bases. CDR3 nucleotide sequence: TGTGCCAGTAGTTTTGGTCAGGCCGGGGAGCTGTTTTTT. It translates to CASSFGQAGELFF. The full variable domain, its missing parts supplied by reference TRBV19 and TRBJ2-2, is DGGITQSPKYLFRKEGQNVTLSCEQNLNHDAMYWYRQDPGQGLRLIYYSQIVNDFQKGDIAEGYSVSREKKESFPLTVTSAQKNPTAFYLCASSFGQAGELFFGEGSRLTVL.

The chain employs TRBV6-5 and TRBJ1-2; D is unclear. Germline CDR1 and CDR2: MNHEY and SVGAGI. V dropped 6 bases and J dropped 8 bases, with 22 bases sitting between them. The CDR3 is 15 residues long. In DNA, the CDR3 is TGTGCCAGCAGCCACCCAGGTAGAGGGTTGGACGGCTACACCTTC. Protein: CASSHPGRGLDGYTF.

J is TRBJ2-5 and V is TRBV7-2, with 15 bases lining up with TRBD2. The junction had 8 bases not matched to a gene; V was cut back by 5 bases and J by 4 bases. The germline V gene has CDR1 SGHTA and CDR2 FQGNSA. The length of the CDR3 is 17 residues. The CDR3 reads CASSRGTSGRTGETQYF. In DNA, the CDR3 is TGTGCCAGCAGCCGCGGGACTAGCGGGAGGACGGGAGAGACCCAGTACTTC.

Concerning this clone itself: In the same sample, other DNA sequences code for this CDR3. The CDR3 protein is CASSLAGSGNTIYF. CDR3 nucleotide sequence: TGTGCCAGCAGTTTGGCGGGGTCTGGAAACACCATATATTTT. This chain links TRBV28 with TRBJ1-3; no reliable D call. The ends were cut back, 3 bases at V and 1 base at J, with 7 bases in the middle. The CDR3 runs to 14 residues. CDR1 and CDR2 from the germline V gene are MDHEN and SYDVKM.

The chain is built from TRBV6-6 and TRBJ2-3; 14 bases match TRBD2. CDR1 and CDR2 from the germline V gene are MNHNY and SVGAGI (reference sequence). V lost 5 bases to trimming and J lost 3 bases; unmatched junction nucleotides: 7. The CDR3 has 17 amino acids. The CDR3 bases are TGTGCCAGCAGTCGGGGGGGACTAGCGGGAGAGACAGATACGCAGTATTTT. This sequence encodes CASSRGGLAGETDTQYF.